This T cell receptor beta chain was identified during a study of regulatory dendritic cells for organ transplantation. The germline V gene encodes CDR1 SGHTA and CDR2 FQGNSA. The CDR3 covers 14 residues. The V end lost 1 base, the J end lost 6 bases, and 11 bases lay between the germline ends. Profiling relied on immunoSEQ multiplex PCR, and the TCRdb table lists in-frame clones only, not all of them. The sample consists of roughly 34,000 clones, 85% to 90% of them appearing once. Study-wide results and caveats: Alloreactive memory CD8+ T cell pools varied considerably between individuals. Memory T cells were less diverse than naive, with memory CD8+ most oligoclonal.

On this clone itself: Its target is unknown.

The genes are TRBV7-2 and TRBJ2-3; possibly TRBD1 or TRBD2 for D (6 bases each). The sample consisted of naive CD4+ T cells from blood. Subset meaning: CD45RA+ naive T cells. The source is a human donor in good health. In DNA form, the CDR3 reads TGTGCCAGCAGCTTAGAGGGGGGTTGGGATACGCAGTATTTT. It specifies CASSLEGGWDTQYF.